The 5 T cell receptor beta chains below come from one sample, sequenced in a study of spatial heterogeneity in lung cancer. General study results and limits: How many expanded intratumoral alpha and beta TCRs were present tracked the tumor mutation count, which was a count of nonsynonymous mutations.

Their antigens are not known. TCRdb passed the 5' RACE reads through MiXCR, listing each CDR3 protein once. The sample yields approximately 26,000 distinct CDR3 sequences, roughly 10% seen once. Time point specified: sample taken at primary tumor resection. The starting material was lung tumor tissue, obtained at surgery. All receptors come from a male donor with early-stage non-small cell lung cancer.

This clonotype occurred many times. The chain is built from TRBV11-2 and TRBJ2-5; D is ambiguous. This CDR3 has 15 residues. Germline V gene lookup returns CDR1 SGHAT and CDR2 FQNNGV. V lost 1 base and J 1 base, leaving 10 bases between the germline ends. CDR3 in DNA: TGTGCCAGCAGCTTAGGTCCGCTAATCCAAGAGACCCAGTACTTC. Residues: CASSLGPLIQETQYF.

This clonotype has at least ten counts. The chain uses TRBV11-2 and TRBJ2-5, with D possibly matching TRBD2 (5 bases). This CDR3 has 13 amino acids. Germline V gene sequence: CDR1 SGHAT, CDR2 FQNNGV. With 5 bases removed from V and 5 bases from J, the gap between germline ends came to 12 bases. This CDR3 is CASSPRLRETQYF. In DNA form, the CDR3 reads TGTGCCAGCAGCCCCCGACTACGCGAGACCCAGTACTTC.

The sample holds many counts of this clonotype. J is TRBJ2-5 and V is TRBV24-1; no reliable D call. CDR3 size: 11 residues. CDR1 is KGHDR and CDR2 is SFDVKD in the germline V gene. Trimming removed 4 bases from V and 4 bases from J, with 3 bases in between. CDR3 sequence reads: CATSEGETQYF. The DNA of the CDR3 is TGTGCCACCAGTGAGGGAGAGACCCAGTACTTC.

This clonotype was seen only a few times. V gene TRBV27 combines with J gene TRBJ2-7; D may match TRBD1 or TRBD2 (5 bases each). Germline loops: CDR1 MNHEY, CDR2 SMNVEV (reference sequence). The length of the CDR3 is 14 residues. Trimming removed 5 bases from V and 0 bases from J, with 11 bases in between. In DNA, the CDR3 is TGTGCCAGCAGTGTTCGGGGCAGCTCCTACGAGCAGTACTTC. Encoded protein: CASSVRGSSYEQYF.

This clonotype was counted at least ten times. V gene TRBV10-3 combines with J gene TRBJ1-6, with TRBD1 matching 8 bases. After removal of 0 bases from V and 6 bases from J, the junction contained 7 bases not matched to a gene. Germline V gene sequence: CDR1 ENHRY, CDR2 SYGVKD. This CDR3 has 17 amino acids. The CDR3: CAISESIGQGSNSPLHF. Written as DNA, the CDR3 is TGTGCCATCAGTGAGTCGATTGGACAGGGCTCTAATTCACCCCTCCACTTT.